This entry lists 2 T cell receptor beta chains sequenced from one sample in a study of blood T cells in healthy people across ages. The use of a sample-barcoded 5' primer and a J-beta primer mix characterized a second PCR of 7 to 11 cycles. TCRdb passed the 5' RACE reads through MiXCR, listing each CDR3 protein once. The sample consists of approximately 800,000 distinct CDR3 sequences, roughly 34% of them appearing once. The sequenced sample was blood. The receptors were gathered from a young man in good health.

This clonotype was picked up a small number of times. V is TRBV9 and J is TRBJ1-5; no clear D gene. This CDR3 has 15 amino acids. Germline assignment: CDR1 SGDLS and CDR2 YYNGEE. V shed 0 bases and J shed 6 bases, with 13 bases lying between them. The CDR3 DNA reads TGTGCCAGCAGCGTAGGTGGCGGTGTGGGTCAGCCCCAGCATTTT. Protein product: CASSVGGGVGQPQHF.

The V and J genes are TRBV28 and TRBJ1-2; no reliable D call. This CDR3 has 16 residues. Germline CDR1 and CDR2: MDHEN and SYDVKM. V shed 7 bases and J shed 8 bases, with 26 bases lying between them. The CDR3 loop is CASITAVPARSSGYTF. In nucleotides, the CDR3 is TGTGCCAGCATTACGGCGGTCCCTGCGAGGAGTTCGGGCTACACCTTC.